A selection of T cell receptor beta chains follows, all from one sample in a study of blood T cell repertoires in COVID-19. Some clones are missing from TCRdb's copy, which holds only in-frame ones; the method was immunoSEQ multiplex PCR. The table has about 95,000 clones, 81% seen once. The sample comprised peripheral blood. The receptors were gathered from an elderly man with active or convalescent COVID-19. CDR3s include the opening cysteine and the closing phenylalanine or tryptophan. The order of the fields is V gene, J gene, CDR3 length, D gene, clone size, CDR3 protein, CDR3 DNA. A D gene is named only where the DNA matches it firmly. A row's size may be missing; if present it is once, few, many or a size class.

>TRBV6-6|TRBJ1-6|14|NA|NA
CASSYSVQNSPLHF
TGTGCCAGCAGTTACTCGGTACAGAATTCACCCCTCCACTTT
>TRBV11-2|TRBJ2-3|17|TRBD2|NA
CASSLRGTSGGSDTQYF
TGTGCCAGCAGCTTAAGGGGGACTAGCGGGGGGTCAGATACGCAGTATTTT
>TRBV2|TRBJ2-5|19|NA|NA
CASSVAPGGGRGNGETQYF
TGTGCCAGCAGTGTAGCGCCGGGCGGGGGCCGGGGGAACGGAGAGACCCAGTACTTC
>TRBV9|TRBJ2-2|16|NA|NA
CASSAPGRADTGELFF
TGTGCCAGCAGCGCCCCGGGCAGGGCGGACACCGGGGAGCTGTTTTTT
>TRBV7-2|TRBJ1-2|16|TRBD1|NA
CASSLVGQGTAGGYTF
TGTGCCAGCAGCTTAGTAGGACAGGGGACGGCGGGGGGCTACACCTTC
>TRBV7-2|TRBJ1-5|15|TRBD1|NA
CASSLDRGGDQPQHF
TGTGCCAGCAGCCTGGACAGGGGGGGAGATCAGCCCCAGCATTTT
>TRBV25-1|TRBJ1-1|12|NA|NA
CASSEGLGGAFF
TGTGCCAGCAGTGAGGGTCTCGGGGGAGCTTTCTTT
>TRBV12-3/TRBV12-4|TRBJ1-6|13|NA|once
CASSLWPSSPLHF
TGTGCCAGCAGTTTGTGGCCGTCTTCACCCCTCCACTTT
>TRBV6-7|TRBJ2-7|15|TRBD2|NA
CASSYPGTSGGAKYF
TGTGCCAGCAGTTACCCGGGGACTAGCGGGGGGGCCAAGTACTTC
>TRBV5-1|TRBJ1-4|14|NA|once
CASSRGGYGEKLFF
TGCGCCAGCAGCCGCGGGGGTTATGGTGAAAAACTGTTTTTT
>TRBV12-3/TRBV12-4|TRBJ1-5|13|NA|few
CASSFGREQPQHF
TGTGCCAGCAGTTTTGGGCGTGAGCAGCCCCAGCATTTT
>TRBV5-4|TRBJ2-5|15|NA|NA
CASSVPSGESETQYF
TGTGCCAGCAGCGTCCCCTCGGGTGAATCGGAGACCCAGTACTTC
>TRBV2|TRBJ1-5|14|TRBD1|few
CASRDRVSNQPQHF
TGTGCCAGCAGAGACAGGGTGAGCAATCAGCCCCAGCATTTT
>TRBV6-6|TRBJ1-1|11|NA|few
CASSYPSEAFF
TGTGCCAGCAGTTACCCCTCTGAAGCTTTCTTT
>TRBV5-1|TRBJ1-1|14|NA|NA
CASSRRQTNTEAFF
TGCGCCAGCAGTCGAAGACAGACGAACACTGAAGCTTTCTTT
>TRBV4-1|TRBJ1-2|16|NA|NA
CASSQDSRAPYYGYTF
TGCGCCAGCAGCCAAGATTCCAGGGCCCCTTACTATGGCTACACCTTC
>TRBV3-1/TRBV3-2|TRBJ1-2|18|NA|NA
CASSRSFSTDPRNYGYTF
TGTGCCAGCAGCCGGTCCTTCTCGACAGATCCCAGAAACTATGGCTACACCTTC
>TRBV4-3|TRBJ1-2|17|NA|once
CASSQDRSTQTNYGYTF
TGCGCCAGCAGCCAAGATAGGTCGACACAGACAAACTATGGCTACACCTTC
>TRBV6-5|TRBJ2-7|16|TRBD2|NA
CASSSPSSGGTYEQYF
TGTGCCAGCAGTTCCCCGTCTAGCGGGGGCACCTACGAGCAGTACTTC
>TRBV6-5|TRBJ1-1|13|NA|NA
CASSTTGTTEAFF
TGTGCCAGCAGTACCACAGGGACCACTGAAGCTTTCTTT
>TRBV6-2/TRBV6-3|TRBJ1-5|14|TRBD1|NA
CASSSGTAYQPQHF
TGTGCCAGCAGTTCCGGGACAGCCTATCAGCCCCAGCATTTT
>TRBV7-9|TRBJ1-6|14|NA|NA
CASSLATRGSPLHF
TGTGCCAGCAGCTTAGCGACGCGGGGGTCACCCCTCCACTTT
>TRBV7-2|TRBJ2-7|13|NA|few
CASSLPQIAEQYF
TGTGCCAGCAGCTTACCCCAAATCGCGGAGCAGTACTTC
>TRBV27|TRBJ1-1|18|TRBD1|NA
CASTLRFGTGAPNTEAFF
TGTGCCAGCACTCTAAGGTTTGGGACAGGGGCGCCGAACACTGAAGCTTTCTTT
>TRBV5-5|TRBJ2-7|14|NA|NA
CASAPSMPSYEQYF
TGTGCCAGCGCTCCTTCCATGCCCAGCTACGAGCAGTACTTC
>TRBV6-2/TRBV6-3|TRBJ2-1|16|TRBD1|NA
CASSPAGQGAHNEQFF
TGTGCCAGCAGCCCCGCCGGACAGGGGGCCCACAATGAGCAGTTCTTC
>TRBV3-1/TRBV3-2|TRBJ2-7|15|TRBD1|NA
CASSLRGQGLKEQYF
TGTGCCAGCAGCCTTAGGGGACAGGGGCTTAAGGAGCAGTACTTC
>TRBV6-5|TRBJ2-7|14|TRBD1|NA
CASNRGQGGYEQYF
TGTGCCAGCAACAGAGGACAGGGGGGCTACGAGCAGTACTTC
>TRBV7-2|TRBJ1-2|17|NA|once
CASSFSGRNLGGYGYTF
TGTGCCAGCAGCTTTTCGGGCAGAAACTTGGGGGGGTATGGCTACACCTTC
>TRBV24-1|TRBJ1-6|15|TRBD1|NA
CATMLHRGRRSPLHF
TGTGCCACCATGCTTCACAGGGGGCGGCGTTCACCCCTCCACTTT
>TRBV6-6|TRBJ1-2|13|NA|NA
CASITEVPGGYTF
TGTGCCAGCATTACTGAGGTCCCCGGTGGCTACACCTTC
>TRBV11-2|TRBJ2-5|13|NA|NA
CASSLGQGGAQYF
TGTGCCAGCAGCTTAGGACAGGGCGGGGCCCAGTACTTC
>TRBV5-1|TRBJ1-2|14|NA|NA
CASSLDGGAYGYTF
TGCGCCAGCAGCTTGGATGGGGGGGCCTATGGCTACACCTTC
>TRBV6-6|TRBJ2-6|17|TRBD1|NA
CASSPGTGLSGANVLTF
TGTGCCAGCAGTCCCGGGACAGGGCTCTCTGGGGCCAACGTCCTGACTTTC
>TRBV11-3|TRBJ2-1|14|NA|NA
CASSLVETSNEQFF
TGTGCCAGCAGCTTAGTAGAGACTAGCAATGAGCAGTTCTTC
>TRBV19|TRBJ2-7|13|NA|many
CASSYRVAYEQYF
TGTGCCAGCAGCTACAGGGTAGCCTACGAGCAGTACTTC
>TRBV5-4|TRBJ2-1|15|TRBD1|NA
CASSLDRGLHNEQFF
TGTGCCAGCAGCTTAGACAGGGGGCTGCACAATGAGCAGTTCTTC
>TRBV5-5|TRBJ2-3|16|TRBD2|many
CASSLGGGRGTDTQYF
TGTGCCAGCTCCCTCGGGGGGGGAAGAGGGACAGATACGCAGTATTTT
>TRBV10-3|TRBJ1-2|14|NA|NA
CAIRTVTGGYGYTF
TGTGCCATTAGGACCGTAACAGGTGGCTATGGCTACACCTTC
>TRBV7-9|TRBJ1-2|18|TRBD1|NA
CASSPATGVAVRYYGYTF
TGTGCCAGCAGCCCCGCGACAGGGGTGGCGGTTCGTTACTATGGCTACACCTTC
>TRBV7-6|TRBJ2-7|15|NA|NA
CASTLTPGAGDEQYF
TGTGCCAGCACCCTCACCCCAGGGGCGGGCGACGAGCAGTACTTC
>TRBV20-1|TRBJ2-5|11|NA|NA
CSATVQETQYF
TGCAGCGCCACGGTCCAAGAGACCCAGTACTTC
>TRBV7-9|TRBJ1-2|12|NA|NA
CASSLVRGGYTF
TGTGCCAGCAGCTTAGTACGGGGAGGCTACACCTTC
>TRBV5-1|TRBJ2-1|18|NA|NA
CASSLDGTPTVSYNEQFF
TGCGCCAGCAGCTTGGATGGGACACCGACTGTCTCCTACAATGAGCAGTTCTTC
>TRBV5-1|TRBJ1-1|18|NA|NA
CASSLSQGKQNSPREAFF
TGCGCCAGCAGCTTGAGCCAGGGCAAGCAAAATTCACCTCGGGAAGCTTTCTTT
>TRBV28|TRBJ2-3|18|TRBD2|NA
CASSFPSSERGSTDTQYF
TGTGCCAGCAGTTTTCCCTCCAGCGAGCGGGGAAGCACAGATACGCAGTATTTT
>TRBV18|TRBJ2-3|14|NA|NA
CASSPQGWRDTQYF
TGTGCCAGCTCACCTCAGGGGTGGCGAGATACGCAGTATTTT
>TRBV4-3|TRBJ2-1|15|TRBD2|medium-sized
CASSQSPDGGGEQFF
TGCGCCAGCAGCCAATCCCCCGACGGGGGGGGTGAGCAGTTCTTC
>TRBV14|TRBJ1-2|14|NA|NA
CASSQEVGVYGYTF
TGTGCCAGCAGCCAAGAGGTCGGGGTCTATGGCTACACCTTC
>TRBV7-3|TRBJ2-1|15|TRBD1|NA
CASSRGQGTYNEQFF
TGTGCCAGCAGCCGGGGACAGGGGACATACAATGAGCAGTTCTTC
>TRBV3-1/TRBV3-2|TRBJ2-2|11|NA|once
CASTRTGELFF
TGTGCCAGCACCCGGACCGGGGAGCTGTTTTTT
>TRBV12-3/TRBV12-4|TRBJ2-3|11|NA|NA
CASSLRDTQYF
TGTGCCAGCAGTTTACGGGATACGCAGTATTTT
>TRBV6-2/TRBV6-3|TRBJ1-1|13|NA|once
CASSYRGNTEAFF
TGTGCCAGCAGTTACAGGGGGAACACTGAAGCTTTCTTT
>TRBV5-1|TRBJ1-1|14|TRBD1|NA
CATRDRSMNTEAFF
TGCGCCACCCGGGACAGGTCCATGAACACTGAAGCTTTCTTT
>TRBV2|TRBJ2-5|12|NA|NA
CASSNPGETQYF
TGTGCCAGCAGTAACCCAGGGGAGACCCAGTACTTC
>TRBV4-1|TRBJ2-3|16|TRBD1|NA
CASSQAGTGVADTQYF
TGCGCCAGCAGCCAAGCCGGGACAGGGGTTGCAGATACGCAGTATTTT
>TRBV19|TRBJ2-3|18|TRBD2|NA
CASSISLAGAPSTDTQYF
TGTGCCAGTAGTATATCGCTAGCGGGGGCCCCTAGCACAGATACGCAGTATTTT